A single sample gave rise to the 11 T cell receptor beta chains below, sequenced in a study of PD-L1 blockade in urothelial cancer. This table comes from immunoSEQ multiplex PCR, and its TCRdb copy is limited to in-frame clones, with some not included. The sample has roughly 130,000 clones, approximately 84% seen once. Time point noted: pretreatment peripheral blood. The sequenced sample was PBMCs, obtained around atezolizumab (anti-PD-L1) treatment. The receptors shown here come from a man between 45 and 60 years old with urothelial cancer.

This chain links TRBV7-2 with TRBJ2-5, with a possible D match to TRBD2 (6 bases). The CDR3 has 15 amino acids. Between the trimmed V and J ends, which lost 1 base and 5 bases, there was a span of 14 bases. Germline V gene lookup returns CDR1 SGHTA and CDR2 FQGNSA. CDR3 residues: CASSLVGTVGETQYF. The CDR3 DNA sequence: TGTGCCAGCAGCTTAGTCGGGACTGTGGGGGAGACCCAGTACTTC.

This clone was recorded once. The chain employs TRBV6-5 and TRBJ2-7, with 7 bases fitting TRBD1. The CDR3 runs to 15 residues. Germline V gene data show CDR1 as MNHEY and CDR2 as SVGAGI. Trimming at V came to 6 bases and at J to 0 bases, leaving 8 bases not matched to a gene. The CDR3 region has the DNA TGTGCCAGCAGAGGAGGACAGGCCTACTCCTACGAGCAGTACTTC. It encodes CASRGGQAYSYEQYF.

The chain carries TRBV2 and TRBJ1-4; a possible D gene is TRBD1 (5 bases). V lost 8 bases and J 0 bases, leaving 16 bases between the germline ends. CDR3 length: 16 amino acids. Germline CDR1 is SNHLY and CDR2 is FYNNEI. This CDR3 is CASLGAGIATNEKLFF. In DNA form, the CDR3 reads TGTGCCAGCCTTGGGGCAGGGATAGCAACTAATGAAAAACTGTTTTTT.

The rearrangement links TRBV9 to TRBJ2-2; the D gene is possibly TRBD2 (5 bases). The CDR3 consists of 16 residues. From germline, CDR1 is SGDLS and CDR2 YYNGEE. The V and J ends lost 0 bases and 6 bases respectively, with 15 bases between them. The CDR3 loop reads CASSVEVGMGSGELFF. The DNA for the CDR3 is TGTGCCAGCAGCGTAGAGGTCGGGATGGGTTCCGGGGAGCTGTTTTTT. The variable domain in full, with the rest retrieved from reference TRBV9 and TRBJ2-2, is DSGVTQTPKHLITATGQRVTLRCSPRSGDLSVYWYQQSLDQGLQFLIQYYNGEERAKGNILERFSAQQFPDLHSELNLSSLELGDSALYFCASSVEVGMGSGELFFGEGSRLTVL.

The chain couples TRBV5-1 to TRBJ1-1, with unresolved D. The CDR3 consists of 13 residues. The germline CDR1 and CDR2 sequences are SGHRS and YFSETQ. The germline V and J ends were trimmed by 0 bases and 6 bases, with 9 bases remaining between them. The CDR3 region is CASSLAGRAEAFF. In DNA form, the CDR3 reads TGCGCCAGCAGCTTGGCTGGTCGCGCTGAAGCTTTCTTT.

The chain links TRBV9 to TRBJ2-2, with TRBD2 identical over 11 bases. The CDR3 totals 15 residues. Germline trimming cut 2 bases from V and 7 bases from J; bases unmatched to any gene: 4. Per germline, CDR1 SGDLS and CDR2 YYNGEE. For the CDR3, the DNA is TGTGCCAGCAGCGTCCCTGGGACTAGCGGCGGGGAGCTGTTTTTT. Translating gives CASSVPGTSGGELFF.

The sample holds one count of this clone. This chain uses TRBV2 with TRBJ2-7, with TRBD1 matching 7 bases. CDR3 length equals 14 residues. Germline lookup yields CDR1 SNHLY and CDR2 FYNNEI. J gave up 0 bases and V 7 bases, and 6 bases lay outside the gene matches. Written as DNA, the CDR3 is TGTGCCAGCAATCCGGGACAGAGCTCCTACGAGCAGTACTTC. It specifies CASNPGQSSYEQYF. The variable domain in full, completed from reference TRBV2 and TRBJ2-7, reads EPEVTQTPSHQVTQMGQEVILRCVPISNHLYFYWYRQILGQKVEFLVSFYNNEISEKSEIFDDQFSVERPDGSNFTLKIRSTKLEDSAMYFCASNPGQSSYEQYFGPGTRLTVT.

The CDR3 spells CASSLDRRRVTEAFF. Written as DNA, the CDR3 is TGTGCCAGCAGCTTGGACAGGCGTCGAGTTACTGAAGCTTTCTTT. The rearrangement links TRBV5-6 to TRBJ1-1, with D perhaps matching TRBD1 (5 bases). The length of the CDR3 is 15 residues. V was trimmed by 0 bases and J by 5 bases, leaving 14 bases between them. CDR1 is SGHDT and CDR2 is YYEEEE in the germline V gene.

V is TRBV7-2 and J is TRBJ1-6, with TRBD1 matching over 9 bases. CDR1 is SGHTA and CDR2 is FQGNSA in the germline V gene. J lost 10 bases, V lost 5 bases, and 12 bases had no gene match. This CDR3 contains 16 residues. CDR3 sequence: CASSPTTGGFISPLHF. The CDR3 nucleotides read TGTGCCAGCAGCCCTACGACAGGGGGATTTATATCACCCCTCCACTTT.

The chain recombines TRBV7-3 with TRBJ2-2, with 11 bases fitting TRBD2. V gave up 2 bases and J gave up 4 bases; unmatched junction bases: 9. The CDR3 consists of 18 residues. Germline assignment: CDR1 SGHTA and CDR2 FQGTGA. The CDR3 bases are TGTGCCAGCAGCTTACAACCTACTAGCGGGAGTCTCACCGGGGAGCTGTTTTTT. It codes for CASSLQPTSGSLTGELFF.

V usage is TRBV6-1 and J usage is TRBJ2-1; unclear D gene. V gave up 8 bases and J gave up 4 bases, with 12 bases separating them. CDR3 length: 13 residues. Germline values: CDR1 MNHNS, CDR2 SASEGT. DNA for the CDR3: TGTGCCAGCTGTTCCAACCTATACAATGAGCAGTTCTTC. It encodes CASCSNLYNEQFF.